This T cell receptor (beta chain) was identified in a study of blood T cells in healthy people across ages. The CDR3 covers 15 residues. The ends lost 5 bases at V and 0 bases at J; junction bases unmatched: 6. CDR1 DFQATT and CDR2 SNEGSKA come from the germline V gene (reference sequence). For the second PCR, which ran for about 7 to 12 cycles, a sample-barcoded 5' primer and a J-beta primer mix were used. In TCRdb, the 5' RACE reads were re-called with MiXCR into one record per CDR3 protein. The table records about 1.8 million distinct CDR3 sequences, roughly 52% of them present only once. Worth noting for this clonotype: Its antigen is not known.

Study results and limitations: Higher diversity, along with more naive CD4+ cells, distinguished long-lived donors from aged donors.

This TCR was sampled from a woman in her forties in good health. The sample comprised blood. The V and J genes are TRBV20-1 and TRBJ2-2, with 7 bases lining up with TRBD1. This CDR3 is CSAPNQGANTGELFF. DNA for the CDR3: TGCAGTGCTCCCAATCAGGGGGCGAACACCGGGGAGCTGTTTTTT.